This T cell receptor (beta chain) was captured in a study of blood T cell repertoires in COVID-19. For the study at large: Italy, Spain and the United States were the sources of the convalescent and acute COVID-19 samples.

Germline CDR1 and CDR2: SGHAT and FQNNGV. V trimming: 2 bases; J trimming: 7 bases; junction bases outside the gene matches: 7. This CDR3 comprises 16 residues. Assay used: immunoSEQ multiplex PCR; TCRdb lists only in-frame clones, some missing. The sample has 100,000 to 150,000 clones, about 77% seen once. The receptor was isolated from a human donor in a cohort sampled during active COVID-19. The specimen sequenced was peripheral blood. The J gene is TRBJ2-2, the V gene TRBV11-2; TRBD2 matches 10 bases. The CDR3 sequence is CASSLSGRASGGELFF. The DNA for the CDR3 is TGTGCCAGCAGCTTAAGCGGGAGGGCCAGCGGCGGGGAGCTGTTTTTT.